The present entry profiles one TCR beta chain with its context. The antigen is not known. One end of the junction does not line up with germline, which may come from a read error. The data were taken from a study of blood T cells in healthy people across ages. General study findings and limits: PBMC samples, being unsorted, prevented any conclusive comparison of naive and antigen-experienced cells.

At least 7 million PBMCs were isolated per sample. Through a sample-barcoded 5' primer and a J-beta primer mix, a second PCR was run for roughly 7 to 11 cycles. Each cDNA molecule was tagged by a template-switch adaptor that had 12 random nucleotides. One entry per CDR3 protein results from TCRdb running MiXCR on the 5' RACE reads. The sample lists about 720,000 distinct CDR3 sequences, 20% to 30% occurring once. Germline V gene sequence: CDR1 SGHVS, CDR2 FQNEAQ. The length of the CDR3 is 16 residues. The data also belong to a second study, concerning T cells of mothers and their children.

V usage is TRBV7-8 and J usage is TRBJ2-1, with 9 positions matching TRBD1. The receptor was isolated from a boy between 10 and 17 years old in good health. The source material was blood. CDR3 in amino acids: CASSYAGTGSHNEQFF. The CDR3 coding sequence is TGTGCCAGCAGCTATGCCGGGACAGGGTCCCACAATGAGCAATTCTTC.